Below are 21 T cell receptor beta chains sequenced from a single sample in a study of vaccination and CD4 T cells after COVID-19. Their specific antigens are unknown. Specified treatment: roughly nine-day PBMC culture with coronavirus spike peptide pools or control peptides (ViraFEST assay). Researchers used the Oncomine TCR Beta short-read assay to sequence DNA from cultured CD4+ T cells. TCRdb ran MiXCR on the PCR reads and lists one entry per CDR3 protein. There are some 21,000 distinct CDR3 sequences in the sample; roughly 50% occur only once, and more than 8.5% lies in the top ten. Sequencing was performed on CD4+ T cells from blood, cultured in vitro. Receptors originate from a human donor who had recovered from COVID-19.

The chain uses TRBV27 and TRBJ1-2; the D is unclear. CDR1 and CDR2 from the germline V gene are MNHEY and SMNVEV (reference sequence). CDR3 length equals 14 residues. V was clipped by 5 bases and J by 8 bases, with 18 bases between them. DNA of the CDR3: TGTGCCAGCAGTCCCCTCTTACCTTCGGGGGGCTACACCTTC. Translating gives CASSPLLPSGGYTF.

The rearrangement joins TRBV10-2 to TRBJ1-1; TRBD1 might be the D (5 bases). CDR1 and CDR2 (germline): WSHSY, SAAADI. The CDR3 length is 13 residues. V lost 7 bases, J lost 0 bases, and 9 bases lay in between. CDR3 loop: CASNGALNTEAFF. DNA of the CDR3: TGCGCCAGCAACGGGGCGTTGAACACTGAAGCTTTCTTT.

This clonotype has only a few counts. At one boundary the junction diverges from the germline segment, which might be a read error. This chain connects TRBV7-7 to TRBJ2-3; 13 bases line up with TRBD2. The CDR3 runs 15 residues. Germline-derived CDR1 and CDR2 are SSHAT and FNYEAQ (reference sequence). CDR3 in DNA: TGTGCTAGCAGCCGCGGACTAGCGGGAGCAGATACGCAGTATTTT. This sequence encodes CASSRGLAGADTQYF.

This chain uses TRBV20-1 with TRBJ2-3; 16 bases agree with TRBD2. Looked up from germline, CDR1 is DFQATT and CDR2 is SNEGSKA (reference sequence). The CDR3 runs 18 residues. V lost 3 bases to trimming and J lost 6 bases; unmatched junction nucleotides: 12. DNA for the CDR3: TGCAGTGCTAGGCCGGGACTAGCGGGAGGGCCGGGGCGGGATACGCAGTATTTT. Translating gives CSARPGLAGGPGRDTQYF.

This clonotype was detected only a few times. CDR3 protein: CATSDPRDRSVIGQETQYF. In DNA, the CDR3 is TGTGCCACCAGTGACCCCCGGGACAGGTCCGTTATAGGCCAAGAGACCCAGTACTTC. The chain uses TRBV24-1 and TRBJ2-5; TRBD1 agrees at 8 bases. From germline, CDR1 is KGHDR and CDR2 SFDVKD. Losses at the gene ends were 4 bases for V and 1 base for J; bases not matched to a gene: 16. This CDR3 has 19 residues.

The J gene is TRBJ1-1, the V gene TRBV6-2 or TRBV6-3, with 7 bases fitting TRBD1. The J segment lost 1 base and the V segment lost 1 base, leaving 0 bases of the junction unmatched. Germline CDR1 MNHEY, CDR2 SVGEGT. The CDR3 is 14 amino acids. The CDR3 sequence is CASSYWTGNTEAFF. DNA of the CDR3: TGTGCCAGCAGTTACTGGACAGGGAACACTGAAGCTTTCTTT.

The genes are TRBV11-2 and TRBJ2-2; no reliable D call. Germline assignment: CDR1 SGHAT and CDR2 FQNNGV. V lost 7 bases and J 4 bases, leaving 16 bases between the germline ends. The CDR3 is 15 amino acids. CDR3 protein: CASNPSRASTGELFF. In DNA, the CDR3 is TGTGCCAGCAACCCATCAAGGGCGAGCACCGGGGAGCTGTTTTTT.

This clonotype was found a few times. The chain's CDR3 is CASSLRGGGAGQETQYF. The CDR3 DNA sequence: TGTGCCAGCAGCTTGAGAGGGGGCGGCGCCGGCCAAGAGACCCAGTACTTC. J is TRBJ2-5 and V is TRBV5-4, with TRBD1 identical over 7 bases. CDR1 SGHNT and CDR2 YYREEE come from the germline V gene (reference sequence). The CDR3 extends over 17 amino acids. Trimming at V came to 1 base and at J to 1 base, leaving 10 bases not matched to a gene.

This clonotype occurred a few times. J is TRBJ1-1 and V is TRBV7-9; maybe TRBD1 (5 bases). This CDR3 spans 16 amino acids. CDR1 is SEHNR, CDR2 FQNEAQ, per germline (reference sequence). Trimming cost V 5 bases and J 1 base, with 17 bases left between them. The CDR3 reads CASSPRGGGGNTEAFF. The CDR3 nucleotides are TGTGCCAGCAGCCCGAGAGGTGGGGGAGGGAACACTGAAGCTTTCTTT. The full variable domain, rest sourced from reference TRBV7-9 and TRBJ1-1, is DTGVSQNPRHKITKRGQNVTFRCDPISEHNRLYWYRQTLGQGPEFLTYFQNEAQLEKSRLLSDRFSAERPKGSFSTLEIQRTEQGDSAMYLCASSPRGGGGNTEAFFGQGTRLTVV.

A note on this clonotype: A read error may account for a junction end that differs from germline. This sequence joins TRBV7-7 and TRBJ2-7; D may be TRBD1 (6 bases). The length of the CDR3 is 16 residues. Germline CDR1 is SSHAT and CDR2 is FNYEAQ (reference sequence). The CDR3 DNA sequence: TGTGCTAGCAGCCAAGGGGGACCGGGGAGCTCCTACGAGCAGTACTTC. This sequence encodes CASSQGGPGSSYEQYF.

This clonotype was seen more than once but under ten times. V usage is TRBV20-1 and J usage is TRBJ1-3; no clear D. Trimming left V 5 bases short and J 4 bases short, with 18 bases between. Germline CDR1 reads DFQATT; CDR2 reads SNEGSKA (reference sequence). The CDR3 has 15 residues. CDR3 region: CSAHGRGNTGNTIYF. The CDR3 DNA follows: TGCAGTGCTCATGGGAGAGGGAATACGGGAAACACCATATATTTT.

V usage is TRBV10-3 and J usage is TRBJ1-5; the D is unclear. Germline assignment: CDR1 ENHRY and CDR2 SYGVKD. The CDR3 has 17 amino acids. V was shortened by 0 bases and J by 3 bases, with 15 bases between the two germline ends. The CDR3 loop reads CAISESTPRSHNQPQHF. The CDR3 bases are TGTGCCATCAGTGAGTCGACACCAAGGTCGCACAATCAGCCCCAGCATTTT.

CDR3: CASSPGQKETQYF. Here the CDR3 DNA reads TGTGCCAGCAGCCCCGGACAGAAAGAGACCCAGTACTTC. This chain connects TRBV2 to TRBJ2-5; D might be TRBD1 (6 bases). This CDR3 has 13 residues. Trimming removed 6 bases at V and 3 bases at J, with 11 bases between. Germline V CDR1 and CDR2: SNHLY, FYNNEI.

This clonotype was detected a few times. J is TRBJ2-5 and V is TRBV20-1; D unclear. V lost 0 bases and J lost 5, with 1 base in between. This CDR3 spans 10 amino acids. Per germline, CDR1 DFQATT and CDR2 SNEGSKA (reference sequence). CDR3 residues: CSAREETQYF. CDR3 DNA: TGCAGTGCTAGAGAGGAGACCCAGTACTTC.

The sample holds a few counts of this clonotype. The gene calls are TRBV6-1 and TRBJ1-1; no reliable D call. V was clipped by 6 bases and J by 6 bases, with 11 bases between them. Germline CDR1 MNHNS, CDR2 SASEGT. The CDR3 covers 12 residues. The DNA for the CDR3 is TGTGCCAGCAGGACGGAGTGGGCTGAAGCTTTCTTT. It encodes CASRTEWAEAFF.

The CDR3: CAWSDSGSYNSPLHF. For the CDR3, the DNA is TGTGCCTGGAGTGACTCGGGGAGCTATAATTCACCCCTCCACTTT. The rearrangement uses TRBV30 and TRBJ1-6; no firm D call. From germline, CDR1 is GTSNPN and CDR2 SVGIG (reference sequence). The CDR3 spans 15 residues. Trimming stripped 1 base from V and 3 bases from J, with 10 bases between.

CDR3 coding DNA: TGTGCCAGCAGCTTGGCAGGACAGGGGGCCGCGGAGACCCAGTACTTC. Its translation is CASSLAGQGAAETQYF. The V call is TRBV5-6, the J call TRBJ2-5; the match to TRBD1 covers 11 bases. Germline loops: CDR1 SGHDT, CDR2 YYEEEE. V lost 0 bases to trimming and J lost 5 bases; unmatched junction nucleotides: 6. CDR3 length: 16 residues.

This chain connects TRBV6-1 to TRBJ1-3, with 9 bases aligning to TRBD1. J gave up 2 bases and V 6 bases, and 8 bases lay outside the gene matches. Germline assignment: CDR1 MNHNS and CDR2 SASEGT. This CDR3 comprises 16 residues. The CDR3 region is CASRETGQGPGNTIYF. Written as DNA, the CDR3 is TGTGCCAGCAGAGAAACGGGACAGGGCCCTGGAAACACCATATATTTT.

This chain connects TRBV5-4 to TRBJ2-7; 8 nucleotides line up with TRBD2. This CDR3 spans 14 amino acids. J was trimmed by 2 bases and V by 4 bases; bases with no gene match: 5. Germline values: CDR1 SGHNT, CDR2 YYREEE (reference sequence). The CDR3: CASSRGGGAYEQYF. The CDR3 DNA reads as TGTGCCAGCAGCCGGGGGGGGGGCGCCTACGAGCAGTACTTC. Full variable domain (remainder filled in from reference TRBV5-4 and TRBJ2-7): ETGVTQSPTHLIKTRGQQVTLRCSSQSGHNTVSWYQQALGQGPQFIFQYYREEENGRGNFPPRFSGLQFPNYSSELNVNALELDDSALYLCASSRGGGAYEQYFGPGTRLTVT.

The J gene is TRBJ2-2, the V gene TRBV27, with TRBD1 matching 9 bases. The germline CDR1 and CDR2 sequences are MNHEY and SMNVEV (reference sequence). V lost 6 bases, J lost 8 bases, and 13 bases stayed unmatched. The CDR3 contains 16 residues. The DNA of the CDR3 is TGTGCCAGCAGCCCAGACAGGGGGACTTTGGGAGGGGAGCTGTTTTTT. Residues: CASSPDRGTLGGELFF.

This chain links TRBV18 with TRBJ1-6; D call uncertain. The CDR3 runs to 18 residues. Trimming removed 6 bases from V and 7 bases from J, with 25 bases in between. Per the germline V gene, CDR1 is KGHSH and CDR2 is LQKENI. This chain's CDR3 is CASSATPGGKEWNSPLHF. For the CDR3, the DNA is TGTGCCAGCTCCGCGACACCAGGAGGGAAGGAGTGGAATTCACCCCTCCACTTT.